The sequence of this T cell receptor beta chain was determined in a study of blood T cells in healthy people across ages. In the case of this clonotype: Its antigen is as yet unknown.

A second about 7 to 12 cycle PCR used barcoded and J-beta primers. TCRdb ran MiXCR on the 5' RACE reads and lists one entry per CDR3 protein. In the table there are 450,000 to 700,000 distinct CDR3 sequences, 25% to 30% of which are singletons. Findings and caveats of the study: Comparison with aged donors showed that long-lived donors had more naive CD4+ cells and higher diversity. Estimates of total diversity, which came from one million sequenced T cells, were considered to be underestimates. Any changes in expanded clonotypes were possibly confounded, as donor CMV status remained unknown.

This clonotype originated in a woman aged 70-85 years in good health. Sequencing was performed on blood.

The CDR3 is CSASGGRAEAFF. The CDR3 region has the DNA TGCAGCGCCTCCGGTGGGAGGGCTGAAGCTTTCTTT. This chain connects TRBV29-1 to TRBJ1-1; D is uncertain. CDR1 is SQVTM, CDR2 ANQGSEA, per germline. CDR3 length: 12 amino acids. V lost 7 bases, J lost 6 bases, and 15 bases lay in between. Filled out from reference TRBV29-1 and TRBJ1-1, the complete variable domain reads SAVISQKPSRDICQRGTSLTIQCQVDSQVTMMFWYRQQPGQSLTLIATANQGSEATYESGFVIDKFPISRPNLTFSTLTVSNMSPEDSSIYLCSASGGRAEAFFGQGTRLTVV.